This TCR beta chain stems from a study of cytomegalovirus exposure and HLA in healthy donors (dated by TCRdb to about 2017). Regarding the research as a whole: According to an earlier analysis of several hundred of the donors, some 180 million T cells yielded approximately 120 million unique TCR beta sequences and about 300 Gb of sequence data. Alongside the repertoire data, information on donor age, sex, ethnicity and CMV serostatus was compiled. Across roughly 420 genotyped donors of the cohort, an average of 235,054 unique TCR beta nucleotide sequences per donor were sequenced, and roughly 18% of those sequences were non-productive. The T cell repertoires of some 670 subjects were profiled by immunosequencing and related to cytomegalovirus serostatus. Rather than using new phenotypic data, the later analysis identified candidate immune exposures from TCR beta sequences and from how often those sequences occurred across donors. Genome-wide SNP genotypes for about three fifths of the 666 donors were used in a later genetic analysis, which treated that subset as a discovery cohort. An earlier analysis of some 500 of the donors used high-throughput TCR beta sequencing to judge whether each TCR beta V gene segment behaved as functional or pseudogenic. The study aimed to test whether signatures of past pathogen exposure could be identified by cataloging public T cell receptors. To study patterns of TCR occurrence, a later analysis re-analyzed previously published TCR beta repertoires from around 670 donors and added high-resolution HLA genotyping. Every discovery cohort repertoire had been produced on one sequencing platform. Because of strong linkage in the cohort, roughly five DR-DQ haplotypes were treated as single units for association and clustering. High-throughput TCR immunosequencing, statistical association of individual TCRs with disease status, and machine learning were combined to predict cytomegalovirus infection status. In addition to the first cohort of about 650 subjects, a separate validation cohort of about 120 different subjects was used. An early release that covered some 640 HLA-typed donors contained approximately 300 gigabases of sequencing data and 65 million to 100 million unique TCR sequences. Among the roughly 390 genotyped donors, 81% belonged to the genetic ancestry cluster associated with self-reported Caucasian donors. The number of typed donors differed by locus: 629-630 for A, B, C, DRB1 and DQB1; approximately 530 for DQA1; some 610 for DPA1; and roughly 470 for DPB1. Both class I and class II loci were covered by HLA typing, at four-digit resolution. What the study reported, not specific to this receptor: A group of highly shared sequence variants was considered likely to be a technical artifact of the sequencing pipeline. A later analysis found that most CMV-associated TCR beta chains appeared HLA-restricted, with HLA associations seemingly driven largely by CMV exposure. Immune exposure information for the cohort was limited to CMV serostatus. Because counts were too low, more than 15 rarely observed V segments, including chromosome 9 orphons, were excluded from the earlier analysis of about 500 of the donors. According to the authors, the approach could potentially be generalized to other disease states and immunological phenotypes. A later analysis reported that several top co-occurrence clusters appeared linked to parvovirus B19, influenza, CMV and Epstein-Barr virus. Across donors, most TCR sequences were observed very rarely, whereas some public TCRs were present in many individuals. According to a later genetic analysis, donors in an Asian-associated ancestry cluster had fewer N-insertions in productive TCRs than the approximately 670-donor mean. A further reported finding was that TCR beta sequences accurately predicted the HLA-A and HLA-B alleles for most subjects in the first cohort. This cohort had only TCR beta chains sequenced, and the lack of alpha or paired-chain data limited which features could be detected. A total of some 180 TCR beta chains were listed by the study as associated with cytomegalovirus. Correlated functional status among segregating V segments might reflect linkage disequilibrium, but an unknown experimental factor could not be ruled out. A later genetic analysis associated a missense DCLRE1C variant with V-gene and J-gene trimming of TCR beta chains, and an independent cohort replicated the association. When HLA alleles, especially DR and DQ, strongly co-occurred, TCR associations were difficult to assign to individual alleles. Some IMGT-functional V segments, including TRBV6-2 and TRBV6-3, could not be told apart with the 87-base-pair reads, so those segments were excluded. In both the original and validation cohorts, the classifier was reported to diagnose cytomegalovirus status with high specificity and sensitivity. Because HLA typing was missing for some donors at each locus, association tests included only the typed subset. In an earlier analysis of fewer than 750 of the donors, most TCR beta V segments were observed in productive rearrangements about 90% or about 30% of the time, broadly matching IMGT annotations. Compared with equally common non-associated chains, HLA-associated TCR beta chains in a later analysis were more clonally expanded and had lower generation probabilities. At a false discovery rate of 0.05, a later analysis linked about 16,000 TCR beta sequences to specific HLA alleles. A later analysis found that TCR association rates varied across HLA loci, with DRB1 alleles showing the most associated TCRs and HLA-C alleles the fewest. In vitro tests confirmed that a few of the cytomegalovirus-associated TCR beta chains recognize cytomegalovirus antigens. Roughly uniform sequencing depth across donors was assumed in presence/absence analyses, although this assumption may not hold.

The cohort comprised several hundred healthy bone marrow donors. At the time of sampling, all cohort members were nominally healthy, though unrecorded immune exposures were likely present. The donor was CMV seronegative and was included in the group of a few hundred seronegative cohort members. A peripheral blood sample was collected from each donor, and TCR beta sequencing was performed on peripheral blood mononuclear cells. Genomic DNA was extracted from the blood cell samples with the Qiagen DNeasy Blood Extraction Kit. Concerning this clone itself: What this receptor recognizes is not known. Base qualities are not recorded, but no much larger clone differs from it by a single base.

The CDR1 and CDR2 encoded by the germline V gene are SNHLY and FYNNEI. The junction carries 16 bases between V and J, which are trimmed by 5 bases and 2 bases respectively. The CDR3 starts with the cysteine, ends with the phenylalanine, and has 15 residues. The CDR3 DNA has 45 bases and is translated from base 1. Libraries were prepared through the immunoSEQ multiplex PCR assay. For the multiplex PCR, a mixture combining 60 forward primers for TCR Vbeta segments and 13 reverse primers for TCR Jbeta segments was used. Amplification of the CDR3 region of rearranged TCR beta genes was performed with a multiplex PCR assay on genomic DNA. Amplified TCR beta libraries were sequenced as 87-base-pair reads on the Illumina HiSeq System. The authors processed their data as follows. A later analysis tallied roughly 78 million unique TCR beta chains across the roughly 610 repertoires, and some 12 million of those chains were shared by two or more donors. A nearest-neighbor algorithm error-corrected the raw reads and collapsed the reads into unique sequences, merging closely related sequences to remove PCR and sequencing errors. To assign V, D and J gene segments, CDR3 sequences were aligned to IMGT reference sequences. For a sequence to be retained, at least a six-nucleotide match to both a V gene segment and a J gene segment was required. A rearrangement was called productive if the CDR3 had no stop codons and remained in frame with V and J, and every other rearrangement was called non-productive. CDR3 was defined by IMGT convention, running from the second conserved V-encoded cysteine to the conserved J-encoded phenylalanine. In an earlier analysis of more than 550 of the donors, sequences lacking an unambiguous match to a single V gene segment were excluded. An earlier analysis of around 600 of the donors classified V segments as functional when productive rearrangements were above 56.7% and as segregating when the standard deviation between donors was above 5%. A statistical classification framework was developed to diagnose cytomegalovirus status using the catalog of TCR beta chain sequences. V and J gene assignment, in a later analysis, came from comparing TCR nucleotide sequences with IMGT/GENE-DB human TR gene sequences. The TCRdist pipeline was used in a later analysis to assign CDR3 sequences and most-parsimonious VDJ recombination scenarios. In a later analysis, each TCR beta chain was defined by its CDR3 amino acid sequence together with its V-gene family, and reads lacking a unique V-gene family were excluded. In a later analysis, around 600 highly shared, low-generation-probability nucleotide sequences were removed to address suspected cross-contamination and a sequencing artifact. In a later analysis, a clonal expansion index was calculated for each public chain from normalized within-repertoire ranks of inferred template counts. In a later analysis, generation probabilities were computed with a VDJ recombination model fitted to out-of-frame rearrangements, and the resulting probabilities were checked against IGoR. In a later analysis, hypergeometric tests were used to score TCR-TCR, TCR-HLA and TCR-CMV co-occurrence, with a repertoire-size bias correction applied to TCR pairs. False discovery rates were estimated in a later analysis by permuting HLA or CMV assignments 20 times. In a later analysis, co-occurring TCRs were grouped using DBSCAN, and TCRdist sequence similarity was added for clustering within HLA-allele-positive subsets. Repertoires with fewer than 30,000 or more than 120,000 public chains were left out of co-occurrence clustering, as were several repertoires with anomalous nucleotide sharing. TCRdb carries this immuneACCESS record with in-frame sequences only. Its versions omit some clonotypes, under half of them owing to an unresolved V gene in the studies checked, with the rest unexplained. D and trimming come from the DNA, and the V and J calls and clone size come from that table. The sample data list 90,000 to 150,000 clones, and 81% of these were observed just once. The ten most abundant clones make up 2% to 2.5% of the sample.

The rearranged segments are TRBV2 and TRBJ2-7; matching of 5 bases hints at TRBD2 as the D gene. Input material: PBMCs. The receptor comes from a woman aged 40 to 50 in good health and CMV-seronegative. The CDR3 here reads CASSPGPDFTYEQYF. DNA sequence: TGTGCCAGCAGTCCGGGTCCGGACTTTACCTACGAGCAGTACTTC.